This T cell receptor (beta chain) comes out of a study of PD-L1 blockade in urothelial cancer. Study as a whole: Per blood sample, T cells had a median of roughly 150,000.

As to time point: pretreatment peripheral blood. Urothelial carcinoma affected the patients, and it was locally advanced or metastatic. For each patient, 1 to 8 samples were obtained, pretreatment and on-treatment. Spiking of synthetic TCR analog templates was performed in each PCR. The table came from immunoSEQ multiplex PCR; TCRdb's copy has only in-frame clones and leaves some out. The sample lists 43,000 or so clones; approximately 80% were seen once. This material consisted of PBMCs, taken around atezolizumab (anti-PD-L1) treatment. The receptor was derived from a man between 60 and 75 years old with urothelial cancer.

The CDR3, as DNA: TGTGCCAGCAGTTTATCGGGACTCCTTTCAGGAAATGAGCAGTTCTTC. Translated, it gives CASSLSGLLSGNEQFF. The chain carries TRBV28 and TRBJ2-1; TRBD2 is a possible D gene (6 bases). The CDR3 is 16 residues long. Germline V lookup: CDR1 MDHEN, CDR2 SYDVKM. Trimming cost V 1 base and J 7 bases, with 17 bases left between them.